A selection of T cell receptor beta chains follows, all from one sample in a study of cytomegalovirus exposure and HLA in healthy donors. Assay used: immunoSEQ multiplex PCR; TCRdb lists only in-frame clones, some missing. The sample has under 150,000 clones; about 80% are singletons. Input material: PBMCs. The receptors originated from a boy between 2 and 10 years old in good health and CMV-seronegative. CDR3s include the opening cysteine and the closing phenylalanine or tryptophan. A D gene is named only where the DNA matches it firmly. Rows give clone size only sometimes, using once, few, many, or a class for an expanded clone.

J: TRBJ1-6; D: .; size: .; V: TRBV19; DNA: TGTGCCAGTAAGGAGGGGAGTCTCTCCTATAATTCACCCCTCCACTTT; CDR3: CASKEGSLSYNSPLHF
J: TRBJ2-5; D: TRBD2; size: once; V: TRBV7-3; DNA: TGTGCCAGCAGTTGGCGGGGGGCGTACCAAGAGACCCAGTACTTC; CDR3: CASSWRGAYQETQYF
J: TRBJ1-2; D: .; size: .; V: TRBV30; DNA: TGTGCCTGGAGTCCGATTCGGGACTCAGGCTACACCTTC; CDR3: CAWSPIRDSGYTF
J: TRBJ2-3; D: .; size: few; V: TRBV9; DNA: TGTGCCAGCAGCCCGGGGAGAGATACGCAGTATTTT; CDR3: CASSPGRDTQYF
J: TRBJ2-3; D: TRBD2; size: once; V: TRBV19; DNA: TGTGCCAGTAGTATAGGAGCGGGAGACACAGATACGCAGTATTTT; CDR3: CASSIGAGDTDTQYF
J: TRBJ2-3; D: TRBD2; size: .; V: TRBV5-1; DNA: TGCGCCAGCAGCTTGGCCCTCTACGGACTAGCGGGACGCACAGATACGCAGTATTTT; CDR3: CASSLALYGLAGRTDTQYF
J: TRBJ1-1; D: TRBD1; size: .; V: TRBV13; DNA: TGTGCCAGCAGCTCCCCGGGACAGGGGTCTGACACTGAAGCTTTCTTT; CDR3: CASSSPGQGSDTEAFF
J: TRBJ2-1; D: .; size: .; V: TRBV5-1; DNA: TGCGCCAGCAGCTTGATTCCAAATTCCTACAATGAGCAGTTCTTC; CDR3: CASSLIPNSYNEQFF
J: TRBJ1-5; D: .; size: .; V: TRBV19; DNA: TGTGCCAGTTATCCAACTAATAGACGAGCGGAACAGCCCCAGCATTTT; CDR3: CASYPTNRRAEQPQHF
J: TRBJ2-1; D: .; size: .; V: TRBV12-5; DNA: TGTGCTAGTGGTTTCACCTCGAGGCTAGGCAATGAGCAGTTCTTC; CDR3: CASGFTSRLGNEQFF
J: TRBJ2-1; D: .; size: .; V: TRBV6-1; DNA: TGTGCCAGCAGCCCACGAGGGGGGGTCAATGAGCAGTTCTTC; CDR3: CASSPRGGVNEQFF
J: TRBJ2-1; D: TRBD2; size: .; V: TRBV5-1; DNA: TGCGCCAGCAGCTTGGGTGCGGGGGGGCCCCATAATGAGCAGTTCTTC; CDR3: CASSLGAGGPHNEQFF
J: TRBJ1-1; D: .; size: .; V: TRBV5-1; DNA: TGCGCCAGCAGCTTGCGGACCGGGGGCACTGAAGCTTTCTTT; CDR3: CASSLRTGGTEAFF
J: TRBJ2-5; D: TRBD1; size: .; V: TRBV15; DNA: TGTGCCACCAGCAGAGAGTTAATGGACAGGGGTAGGAAGACCCAGTACTTC; CDR3: CATSRELMDRGRKTQYF
J: TRBJ1-4; D: .; size: .; V: TRBV19; DNA: TGTGCCAGTAGTATCCGGCAGGGCGGTGAAAAACTGTTTTTT; CDR3: CASSIRQGGEKLFF
J: TRBJ1-4; D: TRBD1; size: .; V: TRBV5-1; DNA: TGCGCCAGCAGCGCTGGACAGGTGACAACTAATGAAAAACTGTTTTTT; CDR3: CASSAGQVTTNEKLFF
J: TRBJ2-5; D: TRBD2; size: .; V: TRBV7-2; DNA: TGTGCCAGCAGCCCGAGATGGGGTAGCGGGGGGCGACGCGGAGAGACCCAGTACTTC; CDR3: CASSPRWGSGGRRGETQYF
J: TRBJ1-1; D: .; size: few; V: TRBV27; DNA: TGTGCCAGCAGTAACATAGACAGTGAAGCTTTCTTT; CDR3: CASSNIDSEAFF
J: TRBJ2-7; D: .; size: .; V: TRBV19; DNA: TGTGCCAGTAGTATAGTGAGGGATGACGAGCAGTACTTC; CDR3: CASSIVRDDEQYF
J: TRBJ1-2; D: .; size: .; V: TRBV21-1; DNA: TGTGCCAGCAGCAAATATCCCCCAGGAGGTGGCTACACCTTC; CDR3: CASSKYPPGGGYTF
J: TRBJ1-5; D: .; size: .; V: TRBV7-9; DNA: TGTGCCAGCAGCTTAGGTTTACAGGACACCCATTATAGCAATCAGCCCCAGCATTTT; CDR3: CASSLGLQDTHYSNQPQHF
J: TRBJ1-2; D: .; size: .; V: TRBV5-5; DNA: TGTGCCAGCAGCTTGGGACAGCCCGGCCATTTAGGCTACACCTTC; CDR3: CASSLGQPGHLGYTF
J: TRBJ1-2; D: TRBD1; size: .; V: TRBV13; DNA: TGTGCCAGCAGATCCGGCACAGGGGGCGATAACTATGGCTACACCTTC; CDR3: CASRSGTGGDNYGYTF